This T cell receptor (beta chain) was sequenced in a study of shared clonotypes between healthy human individuals. Study results and limitations: Represented diversity (both genetic and exposure-history) was limited by the small number of donors.

TCRdb's copy holds only in-frame clones and misses some; the assay was immunoSEQ multiplex PCR. Of 470,000 or so clones listed, more than 65% are singletons. This clone occurred a few times. The antigen is not known. Germline V gene sequence: CDR1 MGHRA, CDR2 YSYEKL. V trimming: 4 bases; J trimming: 11 bases; junction bases outside the gene matches: 12. The CDR3 runs to 14 residues. There were no recent acute infections or vaccinations among the donors, who were healthy HIV-negative adults. The origin of this receptor is a woman between 40 and 55 years old in good health. Some clones in this sample may be carry-over from other donors' samples. V is TRBV4-1 and J is TRBJ1-1, with TRBD1 matching over 8 bases. Sequencing was done on a sample of PBMCs. Written as DNA, the CDR3 is TGCGCCAGCAGCCCCCACCGGGACAGGAGGTCTGCTTTCTTT. This encodes CASSPHRDRRSAFF.